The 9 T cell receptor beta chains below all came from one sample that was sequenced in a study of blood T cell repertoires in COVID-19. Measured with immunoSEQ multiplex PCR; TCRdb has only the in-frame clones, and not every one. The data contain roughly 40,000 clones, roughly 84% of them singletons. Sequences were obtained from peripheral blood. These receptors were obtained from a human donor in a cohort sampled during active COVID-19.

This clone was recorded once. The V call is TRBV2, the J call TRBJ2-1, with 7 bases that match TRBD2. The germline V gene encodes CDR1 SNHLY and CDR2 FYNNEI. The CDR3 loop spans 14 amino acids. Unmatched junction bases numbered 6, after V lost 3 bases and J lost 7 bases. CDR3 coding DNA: TGTGCCAGCAGTGACCAGGCGGGGGTGAATGAGCAGTTCTTC. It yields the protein CASSDQAGVNEQFF.

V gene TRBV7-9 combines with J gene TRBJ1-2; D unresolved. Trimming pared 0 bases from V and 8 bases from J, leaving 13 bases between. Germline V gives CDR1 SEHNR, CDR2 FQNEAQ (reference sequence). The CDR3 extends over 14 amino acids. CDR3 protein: CASSLATASSGYTF. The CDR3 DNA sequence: TGTGCCAGCAGCTTAGCCACAGCCTCATCCGGCTACACCTTC. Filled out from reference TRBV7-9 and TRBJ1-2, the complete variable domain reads DTGVSQNPRHKITKRGQNVTFRCDPISEHNRLYWYRQTLGQGPEFLTYFQNEAQLEKSRLLSDRFSAERPKGSFSTLEIQRTEQGDSAMYLCASSLATASSGYTFGSGTRLTVV.

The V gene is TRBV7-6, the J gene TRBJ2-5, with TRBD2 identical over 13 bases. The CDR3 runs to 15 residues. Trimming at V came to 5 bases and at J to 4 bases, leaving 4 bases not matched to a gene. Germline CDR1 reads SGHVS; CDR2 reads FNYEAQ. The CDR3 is CASSQLAGGLETQYF. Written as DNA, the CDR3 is TGTGCCAGCAGCCAACTAGCGGGGGGGCTAGAGACCCAGTACTTC. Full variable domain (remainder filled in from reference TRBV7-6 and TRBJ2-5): GAGVSQSPRYKVTKRGQDVALRCDPISGHVSLYWYRQALGQGPEFLTYFNYEAQQDKSGLPNDRFSAERPEGSISTLTIQRTEQRDSAMYRCASSQLAGGLETQYFGPGTRLLVL.

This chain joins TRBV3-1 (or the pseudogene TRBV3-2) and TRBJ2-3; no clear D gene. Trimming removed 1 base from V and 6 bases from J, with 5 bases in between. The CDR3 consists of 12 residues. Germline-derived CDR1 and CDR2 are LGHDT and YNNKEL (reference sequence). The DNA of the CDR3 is TGTGCCAGCAGCCAAGTTATGGATACGCAGTATTTT. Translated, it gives CASSQVMDTQYF.

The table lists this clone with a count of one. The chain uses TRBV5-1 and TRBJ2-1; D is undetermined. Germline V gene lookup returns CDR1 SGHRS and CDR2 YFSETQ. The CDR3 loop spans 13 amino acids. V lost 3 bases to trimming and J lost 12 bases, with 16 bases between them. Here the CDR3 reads CASSSKLSPVQFF. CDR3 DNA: TGCGCCAGCAGCTCCAAACTGAGCCCCGTGCAGTTCTTC.

CDR3 nucleotides: TGTGCCAGCAGTGACCAGCAAACAGGGCTCCTAGGAAACACCATATATTTT. It codes for CASSDQQTGLLGNTIYF. V and J are TRBV6-1 and TRBJ1-3; tentatively, D is TRBD1 (6 bases). The V gene lost 3 bases and the J gene lost 4 bases, with 19 bases spanning the gap. The germline CDR1 and CDR2 sequences are MNHNS and SASEGT. CDR3 size: 17 residues.

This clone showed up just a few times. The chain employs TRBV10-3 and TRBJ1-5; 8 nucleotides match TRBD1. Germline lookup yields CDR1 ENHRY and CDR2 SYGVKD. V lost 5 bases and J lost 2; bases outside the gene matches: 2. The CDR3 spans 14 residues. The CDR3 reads CAISMGQGNQPQHF. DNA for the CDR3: TGTGCCATCAGTATGGGACAGGGCAATCAGCCCCAGCATTTT.

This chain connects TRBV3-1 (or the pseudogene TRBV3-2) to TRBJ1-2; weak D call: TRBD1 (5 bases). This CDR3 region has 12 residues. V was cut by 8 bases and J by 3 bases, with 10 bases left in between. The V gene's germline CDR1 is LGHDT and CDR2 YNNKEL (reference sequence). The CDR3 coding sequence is TGTGCCAGCTGGGGAGGGGACTATGGCTACACCTTC. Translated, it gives CASWGGDYGYTF.

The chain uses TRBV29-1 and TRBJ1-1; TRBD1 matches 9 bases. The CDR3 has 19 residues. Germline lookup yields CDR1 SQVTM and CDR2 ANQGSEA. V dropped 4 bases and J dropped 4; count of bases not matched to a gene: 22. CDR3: CSVVEHPGTGLGSSTEAFF. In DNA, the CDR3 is TGCAGCGTTGTAGAACACCCAGGGACAGGGTTGGGGAGTTCCACTGAAGCTTTCTTT.